This T cell receptor (beta chain) was captured by sequencing in a study of response to subunit inactivated influenza vaccine. Whole-study findings and limits: The authors put forward the suggestion that each seasonal influenza vaccination may bring in only a limited number of new T cells.

The germline CDR1 and CDR2 sequences are SGHTA and FQGNSA. With 3 bases removed from V and 3 bases from J, the gap between germline ends came to 9 bases. The CDR3 is made up of 13 amino acids. TCRdb used MiXCR to reprocess the RT-PCR reads, holding one entry per CDR3 protein. The sample lists about 480,000 distinct CDR3 sequences; roughly 9.8% were seen once. This clonotype was recorded many times. Its antigen is unknown. The J gene is TRBJ2-7, the V gene TRBV7-2; D uncertain. This clonotype was sampled from a man aged 50-60 years who received an inactivated influenza vaccine. The material was PBMCs from blood, obtained 35 to 45 days after vaccination. Here the CDR3 DNA reads TGTGCCAGCAGCTTGTCCAAGTACTACGAGCAGTACTTC. Protein: CASSLSKYYEQYF.